The T cell receptor (beta chain) under discussion was sequenced for a study of shared clonotypes between healthy human individuals. A deep-level run was used for the assay. The table came from immunoSEQ multiplex PCR; TCRdb's copy has only in-frame clones and leaves some out. Among about 2.3 million clones listed, 80% to 95% were seen once. This CDR3 region has 14 residues. Per the germline V gene, CDR1 is MNHNS and CDR2 is SASEGT. V lost 7 bases and J 1 base, leaving 14 bases between the germline ends. The sequenced sample was naive CD4+ T cells from PBMCs. Subset: CD45RA+ positively selected. J is TRBJ2-7 and V is TRBV6-1; D not resolved. This clonotype was sampled from a man aged 18 to 30 in good health. Some clones in this sample may be carry-over from other donors' samples. The CDR3 sequence is CASIIMDGSYEQYF. For the CDR3, the DNA is TGTGCCAGCATCATAATGGACGGATCCTACGAGCAGTACTTC.